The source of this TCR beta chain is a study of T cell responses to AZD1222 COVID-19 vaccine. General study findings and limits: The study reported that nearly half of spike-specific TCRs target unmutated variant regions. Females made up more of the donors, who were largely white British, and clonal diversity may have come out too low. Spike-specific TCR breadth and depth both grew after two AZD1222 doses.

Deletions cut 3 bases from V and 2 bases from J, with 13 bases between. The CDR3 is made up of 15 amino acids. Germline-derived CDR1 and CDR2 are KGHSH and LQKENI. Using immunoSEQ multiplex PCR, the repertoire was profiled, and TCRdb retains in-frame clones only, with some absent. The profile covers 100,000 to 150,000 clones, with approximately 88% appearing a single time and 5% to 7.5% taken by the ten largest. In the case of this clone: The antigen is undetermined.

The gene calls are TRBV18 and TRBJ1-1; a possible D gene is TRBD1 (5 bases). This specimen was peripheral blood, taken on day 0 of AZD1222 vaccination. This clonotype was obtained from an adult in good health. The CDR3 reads CASSPDRSPNTEAFF. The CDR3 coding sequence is TGTGCCAGCTCACCCGACAGAAGTCCAAACACTGAAGCTTTCTTT.